The 19 T cell receptor beta chains reported below all come from one sample, sequenced in a study of cytomegalovirus exposure and HLA in healthy donors. It was with 60 Vbeta and 13 Jbeta primers that the PCR ran. Assay used: immunoSEQ multiplex PCR; TCRdb lists only in-frame clones, some missing. The repertoire holds over 150,000 clones, with 60% to 80% as singletons. Material: PBMCs. Receptors were obtained from a young man in good health and CMV-seropositive.

This clone was picked up one time. The V and J genes are TRBV5-1 and TRBJ2-7; the match to TRBD2 covers 7 bases. Trimming at V came to 4 bases and at J to 1 base, leaving 5 bases not matched to a gene. The CDR3 totals 14 residues. The V gene's germline CDR1 is SGHRS and CDR2 YFSETQ. The CDR3: CASSRSGDSYEQYF. DNA for the CDR3: TGCGCCAGCAGCCGAAGCGGGGATTCCTACGAGCAGTACTTC.

This clone was seen a single time. J is TRBJ2-1 and V is TRBV7-6; 8 bases are a match to TRBD1. Losses at the gene ends were 2 bases for V and 4 bases for J; bases not matched to a gene: 7. The CDR3 has 16 residues. CDR1 SGHVS and CDR2 FNYEAQ come from the germline V gene. The CDR3 DNA is TGTGCCAGCAGCTTATCCGGGACAGGAGCTTACAATGAGCAGTTCTTC. Amino acids: CASSLSGTGAYNEQFF.

This rearrangement joins TRBV6-5 to TRBJ1-3, with D perhaps TRBD1 (5 bases). The CDR3 length is 13 residues. Germline CDR1 MNHEY, CDR2 SVGAGI. Trimming removed 6 bases from V and 7 bases from J, with 13 bases in between. The CDR3 sequence: CASSPGGGNTIYF. CDR3 DNA: TGTGCCAGCAGCCCGGGGGGGGGTAACACCATATATTTT.

The chain carries TRBV5-1 and TRBJ2-5, with TRBD2 matching 15 bases. The CDR3 contains 19 residues. Germline lookup yields CDR1 SGHRS and CDR2 YFSETQ. V dropped 1 base and J dropped 5; count of bases not matched to a gene: 12. This CDR3 is CASSLFLRTSGGAGETQYF. Here the CDR3 DNA reads TGCGCCAGCAGCTTGTTTTTGCGGACTAGCGGGGGGGCCGGGGAGACCCAGTACTTC.

V gene TRBV27 combines with J gene TRBJ2-7; 8 positions agree with TRBD2. Germline CDR1 is MNHEY and CDR2 is SMNVEV (reference sequence). Trimming removed 5 bases from V and 3 bases from J; junction bases left unmatched: 3. The CDR3 runs 13 residues. The chain's CDR3 is CASSVGGGYEQYF. In DNA, the CDR3 is TGTGCCAGCAGTGTCGGGGGGGGCTACGAGCAGTACTTC.

A few counts support this clone. The chain joins TRBV2 to TRBJ1-2, with a weak D call TRBD1 (6 bases). Germline values: CDR1 SNHLY, CDR2 FYNNEI. Trimming took off 8 bases at V and 7 bases at J, with 14 bases between the two ends. The CDR3 is 12 amino acids. CDR3 amino acids: CASPTQGLGYTF. CDR3 bases: TGTGCCAGCCCCACACAGGGTCTTGGCTACACCTTC.

V usage is TRBV6-4 and J usage is TRBJ2-7; D is uncertain. Germline values: CDR1 MRHNA, CDR2 SNTAGT. The V end lost 8 bases, the J end lost 2 bases, and 22 bases lay between the germline ends. This CDR3 is built from 16 residues. CDR3 residues: CASPSDDLGEAYEQYF. CDR3 coding DNA: TGTGCCAGCCCTTCCGACGACCTGGGTGAGGCCTACGAGCAGTACTTC.

In this sample, this clone turned up a few times. The chain links TRBV7-9 to TRBJ2-3; 11 bases are a match to TRBD1. J lost 4 bases, V lost 3 bases, and 12 bases had no gene match. Per the germline V gene, CDR1 is SEHNR and CDR2 is FQNEAQ (reference sequence). The CDR3 consists of 18 residues. This CDR3 reads CASSFLILDRGRPDTQYF. For the CDR3, the DNA is TGTGCCAGCAGCTTCCTAATCCTGGACAGGGGGCGCCCAGATACGCAGTATTTT.

This clone has just one count. CDR3: CASSFQGAYEQYF. As DNA, the CDR3 is TGCGCCAGCAGCTTCCAGGGGGCCTACGAGCAGTACTTC. The gene calls are TRBV5-1 and TRBJ2-7, with 7 nucleotides matching TRBD1. Germline V CDR1 and CDR2: SGHRS, YFSETQ. The CDR3 has 13 residues. J was trimmed by 2 bases and V by 2 bases; bases with no gene match: 1.

In regard to this clone: A much more abundant neighbour one base away suggests this may be a read error. V is TRBV5-4 and J is TRBJ2-3, with D possibly being TRBD2 (7 bases). The CDR3 is 15 residues long. With 3 bases removed from V and 1 base from J, the gap between germline ends came to 12 bases. In germline, CDR1 is SGHNT, CDR2 YYREEE (reference sequence). CDR3 region: CASSWGGGGTDTQYF. The CDR3 DNA follows: TGTGCCAGCAGCTGGGGAGGGGGGGGCACAGATACGCAGTATTTT.

The V gene is TRBV15, the J gene TRBJ1-2, with 7 bases identical to TRBD1. The trim removed 3 bases at V and 8 bases at J, leaving 9 bases unmatched. Germline assignment: CDR1 LNHNV and CDR2 YYDKDF (reference sequence). The CDR3 consists of 14 residues. The CDR3 sequence is CATSSYRGGYGYTF. In DNA, the CDR3 is TGTGCCACCAGCAGTTACAGGGGAGGTTACGGCTACACCTTC.

This clone was observed a few times. The chain couples TRBV25-1 to TRBJ2-1; 11 bases match TRBD2. The length of the CDR3 is 18 residues. Germline V gene data show CDR1 as MGHDK and CDR2 as SYGVNS. The junction had 13 bases not matched to a gene; V was cut back by 1 base and J by 8 bases. The CDR3 protein is CASSESGSSGGRSDEQFF. The CDR3 DNA follows: TGTGCCAGCAGTGAATCAGGGTCTAGCGGGGGGCGGTCCGATGAGCAGTTCTTC.

The chain combines TRBV18 with TRBJ2-7; the match to TRBD1 covers 9 bases. V was pared by 2 bases and J by 5 bases, with 4 bases of the junction left unmatched. In germline, CDR1 is KGHSH, CDR2 LQKENI. The CDR3 contains 14 residues. CDR3 coding DNA: TGTGCCAGCTCACCAAGGACAGGGGAGGACGAGCAGTACTTC. Translation: CASSPRTGEDEQYF.

The CDR3 here is CASSPDRGLGKLFF. CDR3 nucleotides: TGTGCCAGCAGCCCGGACAGGGGCCTGGGAAAACTGTTTTTT. This chain uses TRBV7-2 with TRBJ1-4; 9 bases map to TRBD1. J lost 10 bases, V lost 5 bases, and 8 bases had no gene match. The CDR3 is 14 residues long. Per germline, CDR1 SGHTA and CDR2 FQGNSA.

The sample holds a few counts of this clone. The chain couples TRBV28 to TRBJ1-5; D unclear. The germline V gene has CDR1 MDHEN and CDR2 SYDVKM. The CDR3 runs to 15 residues. The V and J ends lost 3 bases and 3 bases respectively, with 12 bases between them. The CDR3 bases are TGTGCCAGCAGTTTTGGAGGCAGTTACAATCAGCCCCAGCATTTT. It translates to CASSFGGSYNQPQHF.

The rearrangement links TRBV11-1 to TRBJ2-7, with a possible D match to TRBD1 (6 bases). The germline V and J ends were trimmed by 5 bases and 6 bases, with 17 bases remaining between them. Germline CDR1 reads SGHAT; CDR2 reads FQDESV (reference sequence). The CDR3 runs 14 residues. CDR3 bases: TGTGCCAGCAGCCACCTGACAGGTTCGCGCGAGCAGTACTTC. This codes for CASSHLTGSREQYF.

The V and J genes are TRBV9 and TRBJ2-1; TRBD2 matches 7 bases. The CDR3 has 16 amino acids. Unmatched junction bases numbered 11, after V lost 4 bases and J lost 4 bases. CDR1 and CDR2 (germline): SGDLS, YYNGEE. CDR3 in DNA: TGTGCCAGCAGCCCAGGCGGGGGTTTATCTTACAATGAGCAGTTCTTC. Amino acids: CASSPGGGLSYNEQFF.

The gene calls are TRBV19 and TRBJ2-5, with 12 bases aligning to TRBD1. V lost 5 bases and J lost 5; bases outside the gene matches: 9. From germline, CDR1 is LNHDA and CDR2 SQIVND (reference sequence). This CDR3 spans 16 amino acids. The CDR3 spells CASSLGTGGVSETQYF. Written as DNA, the CDR3 is TGTGCCAGTAGTCTTGGGACAGGGGGCGTTAGTGAGACCCAGTACTTC.

This clone was detected a few times. The chain is built from TRBV13 and TRBJ1-1; D may be TRBD1 (6 bases). Trimming took 5 bases from V and 1 from J, leaving 11 bases between them. The CDR3 totals 14 residues. CDR1 PRHDT and CDR2 FYEKMQ come from the germline V gene (reference sequence). The CDR3 DNA sequence: TGTGCCAGCAGCACGGGGGGGCAGAACACTGAAGCTTTCTTT. It specifies CASSTGGQNTEAFF.